The T cell receptor beta chain described here comes from a study of blood T cells in healthy people across ages (dated by TCRdb to between 2015 and 2016). About the investigation overall: In model experiments, template switching captured roughly one uniquely barcoded TCR beta cDNA molecule for every two T cells. The donors were divided into four age groups: young (average roughly 15 years), middle-aged (under 40), aged (roughly 60) and long-lived (82). Using deep sequencing normalized with unique cDNA molecular identifiers, the study measured how TCR beta repertoire diversity changes with age. The study analyzed two additional independent replicas of 1 million unique cDNA reads from the same blood draw for two donors, one aged 18 to 29 and one aged 80 or older.

As for this clonotype: Its recognized antigen is unknown. Base qualities are missing; no much larger clone stands one base away.

Study-wide conclusions, independent of this receptor: Estimates of total diversity based on one million sequenced T cells were regarded as lower bounds and as underestimates. Because the CMV infection status of the donors was unknown, age-related changes in expanded clonotypes may potentially have been confounded. Conclusive comparison of naive and antigen-experienced compartments was prevented by the profiling of bulk unsorted PBMCs. As age increased, observed TCR beta diversity per million T cells dropped in a roughly linear way, and a significant reduction was already evident by age around 41. The long-lived group showed more naive CD4+ T cells, fewer expanded clones and increased TCR diversity than the aged group, suggesting age selection. There was a strong correlation between observed TCR beta diversity and the percentage of naive T cells measured by flow cytometry.

To prepare the library, 5' RACE was applied. The sequencing machine was an Illumina HiSeq 2500. The second PCR ran for about 6 to 12 cycles and used a J-beta primer mix along with a sample-barcoded 5' primer. Each TCR beta cDNA molecule received a unique molecular identifier from a template-switch 5' adaptor carrying 12 random nucleotides. Each sample yielded at least 2.5 million CDR3-containing paired-end reads. The Mint cDNA synthesis kit, primed by a TRBC-specific oligonucleotide, was used to synthesize first-strand cDNA from all RNA. After uracil-DNA glycosylase treatment, a first 18-cycle PCR used universal primers M1SS and BC2_uni_R on all cDNA. In the source study's methods: For normalization, 1 million high-quality reads were randomly selected from each sample, with every read carrying a distinct molecular identifier. Reads sharing molecular identifiers were discarded rather than binned into consensus sequences. MiTCR, set to a Q25 quality threshold and the strictest error-elimination algorithm, was used for CDR3 identification, clonotype clustering and error correction. A nonparametric unseen species model with Euler transformation was used to estimate lower-bound total TCR beta diversity. The raw public data were reprocessed by TCRdb itself: fastp quality trimming at Q25, MiXCR clonotype calling, in-frame beta chains only. When rows share a CDR3 protein, they turn into one entry using the most common DNA and genes. TCRdb's processing, not the authors' own work, is the source of the V and J calls. Counted in this sample were hundreds of thousands of distinct CDR3 sequences; 20% to 30% of them appeared once. The ten largest clonotypes hold approximately 8.7% of the sample.

The donors were roughly 40 Caucasian individuals from Russia, aged 6 to 90 years, who were systemically healthy. Each donor gave roughly 11 milliliters of peripheral blood, drawn into EDTA-treated Vacutainer tubes. Ficoll-Paque density-gradient centrifugation was used to isolate PBMCs, with at least 7 million per sample. Total RNA, at least 5 micrograms per sample, was extracted from PBMCs with Trizol reagent. For every donor, an aliquot of PBMCs went through flow cytometry to measure the percentages of naive CD45RAhigh/CD27high T cells. The CDR1 and CDR2 encoded by the germline V gene (reference sequence) are LNHNV and YYDKDF. At the junction V is shortened by 0 bases and J by 3 bases, with 15 bases in between. Spanning cysteine to phenylalanine, the CDR3 consists of 17 amino acids. Only the CDR3 portion is preserved as DNA: 51 bases, with reading frame beginning at the first base. These data were also reused for a study on T cells of mothers and their children. That second report states: Nine systemically healthy Caucasian individuals, comprising three mothers and their six children, were included as donors. cDNA synthesis consumed the entire amount of extracted RNA, loaded at 1.5 ug RNA in each 15 ul reaction. Sample barcodes and 2-4 random nucleotides were added via the M1S primer in the second PCR. More than 9 million TCR beta CDR3 reads were obtained from each mother, and about 3 million reads were obtained from each child. Thymic selection similarly shapes TCR recombination output in related and unrelated pairs, with minor effect from inherited differences. Normalized repertoire overlap was always slightly but never significantly higher in related than unrelated mother-child pairs. No persistent microchimeric T cell clones were found, with a detection sensitivity of approximately 110 clones per million clonotypes. The study used deep NGS to compare TCR beta repertoires of mothers and children, seeking features distinguishing related mother-child pairs from unrelated individuals. Mothers averaged roughly 36 +/- 4 years of age and children averaged around 10 +/- 4 years. After adapter ligation was performed with NEBNext reagents, the libraries were sequenced on an Illumina HiSeq 2000 with 100+100 nt paired-end reads. Mother and child libraries were prepared a month apart and sequenced in separate runs to prevent cross-contamination. For each donor, between about 450,000 and 2,300,000 distinct TCR beta clonotypes were identified. Naive TCR beta clonotypes were estimated from low-frequency clonotypes matched to each donor's FACS-determined naive share, without sorting.

The chain couples TRBV15 to TRBJ2-1; the D segment cannot be called with confidence. Sequencing was performed on blood. The sequence derives from a boy aged 5-17 years in good health. The CDR3 region has the sequence CATSRDYSGQGYNEQFF. The DNA sequence reads TGTGCCACCAGCAGAGATTATAGTGGGCAAGGCTACAATGAGCAGTTCTTC.